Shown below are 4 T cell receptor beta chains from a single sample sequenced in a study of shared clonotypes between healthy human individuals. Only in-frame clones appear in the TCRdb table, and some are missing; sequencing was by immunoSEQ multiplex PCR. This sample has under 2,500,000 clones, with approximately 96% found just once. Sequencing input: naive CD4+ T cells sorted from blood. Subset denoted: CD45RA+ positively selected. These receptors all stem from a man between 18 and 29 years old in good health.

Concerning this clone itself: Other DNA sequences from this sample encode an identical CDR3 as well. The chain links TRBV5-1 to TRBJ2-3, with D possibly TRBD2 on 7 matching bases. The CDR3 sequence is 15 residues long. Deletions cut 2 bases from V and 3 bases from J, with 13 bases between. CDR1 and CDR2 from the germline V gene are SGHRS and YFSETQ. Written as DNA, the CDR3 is TGCGCCAGCAGCTTCGGGGGGCCCGGGACAGATACGCAGTATTTT. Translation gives CASSFGGPGTDTQYF.

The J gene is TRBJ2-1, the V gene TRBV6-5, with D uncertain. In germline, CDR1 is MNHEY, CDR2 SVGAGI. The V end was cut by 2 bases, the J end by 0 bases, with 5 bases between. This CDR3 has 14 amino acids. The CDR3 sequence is CASSYPTSYNEQFF. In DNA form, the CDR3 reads TGTGCCAGCAGTTACCCTACCTCCTACAATGAGCAGTTCTTC.

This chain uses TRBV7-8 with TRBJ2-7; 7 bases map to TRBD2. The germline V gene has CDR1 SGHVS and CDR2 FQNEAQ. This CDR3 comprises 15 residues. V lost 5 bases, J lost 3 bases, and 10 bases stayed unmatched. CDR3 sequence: CASSNLKGLDYEQYF. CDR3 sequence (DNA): TGTGCCAGCAGCAATCTTAAAGGACTAGACTACGAGCAGTACTTC.

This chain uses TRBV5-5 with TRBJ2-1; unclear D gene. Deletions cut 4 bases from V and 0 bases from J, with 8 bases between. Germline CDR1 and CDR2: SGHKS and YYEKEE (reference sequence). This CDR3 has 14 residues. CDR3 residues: CASSSMGSYNEQFF. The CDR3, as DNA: TGTGCCAGCAGCAGTATGGGCTCCTACAATGAGCAGTTCTTC. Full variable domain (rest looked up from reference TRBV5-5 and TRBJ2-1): DAGVTQSPTHLIKTRGQQVTLRCSPISGHKSVSWYQQVLGQGPQFIFQYYEKEERGRGNFPDRFSARQFPNYSSELNVNALLLGDSALYLCASSSMGSYNEQFFGPGTRLTVL.